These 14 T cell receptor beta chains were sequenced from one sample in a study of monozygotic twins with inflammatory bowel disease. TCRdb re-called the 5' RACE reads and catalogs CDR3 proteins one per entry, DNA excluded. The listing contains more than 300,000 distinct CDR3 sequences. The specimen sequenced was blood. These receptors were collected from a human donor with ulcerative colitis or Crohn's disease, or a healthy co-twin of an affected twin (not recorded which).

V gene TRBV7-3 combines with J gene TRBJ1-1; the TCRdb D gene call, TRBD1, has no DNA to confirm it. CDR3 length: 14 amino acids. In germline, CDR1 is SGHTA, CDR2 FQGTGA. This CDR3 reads CASSLREGAAEAFF.

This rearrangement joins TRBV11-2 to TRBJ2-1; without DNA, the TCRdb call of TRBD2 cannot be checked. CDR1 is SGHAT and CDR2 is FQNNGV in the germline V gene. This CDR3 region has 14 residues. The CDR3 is CASTEGLTINEQFF.

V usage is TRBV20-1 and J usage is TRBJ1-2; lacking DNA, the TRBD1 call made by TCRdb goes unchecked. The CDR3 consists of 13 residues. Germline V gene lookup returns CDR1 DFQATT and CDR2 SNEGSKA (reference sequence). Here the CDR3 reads CSAGGGTASGYTF.

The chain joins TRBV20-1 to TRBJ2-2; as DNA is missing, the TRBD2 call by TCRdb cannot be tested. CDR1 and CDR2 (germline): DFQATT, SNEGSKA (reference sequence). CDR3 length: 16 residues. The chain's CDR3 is CSARDPFGGRAGELFF.

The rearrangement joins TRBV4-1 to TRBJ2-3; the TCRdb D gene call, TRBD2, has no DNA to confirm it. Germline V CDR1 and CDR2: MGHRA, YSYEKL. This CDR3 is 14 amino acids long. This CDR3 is CASSPGLAGRTQYF.

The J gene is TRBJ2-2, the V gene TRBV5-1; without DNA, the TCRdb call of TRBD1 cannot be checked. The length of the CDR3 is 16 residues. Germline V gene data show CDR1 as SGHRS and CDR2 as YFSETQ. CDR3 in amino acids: CASSVPGQGFGGELFF.

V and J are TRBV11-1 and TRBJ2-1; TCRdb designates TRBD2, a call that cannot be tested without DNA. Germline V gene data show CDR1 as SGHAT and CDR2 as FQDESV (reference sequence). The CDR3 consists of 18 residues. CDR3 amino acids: CASSLVLAGPVSYNEQFF.

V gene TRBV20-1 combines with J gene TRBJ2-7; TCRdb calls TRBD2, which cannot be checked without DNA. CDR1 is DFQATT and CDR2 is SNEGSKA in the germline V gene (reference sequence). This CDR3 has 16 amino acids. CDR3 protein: CSAGTSGRVGHYEQYF.

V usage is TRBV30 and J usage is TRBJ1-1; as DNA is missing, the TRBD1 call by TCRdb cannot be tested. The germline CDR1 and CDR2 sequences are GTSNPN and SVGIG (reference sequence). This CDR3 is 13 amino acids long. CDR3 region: CAWSRQQNTEAFF.

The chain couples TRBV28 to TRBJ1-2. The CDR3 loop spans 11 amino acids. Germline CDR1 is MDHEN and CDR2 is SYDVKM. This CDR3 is CASSKPIGYTF.

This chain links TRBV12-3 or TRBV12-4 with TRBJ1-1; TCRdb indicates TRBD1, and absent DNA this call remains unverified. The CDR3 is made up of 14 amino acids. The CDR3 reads CASSLWGDATEAFF.

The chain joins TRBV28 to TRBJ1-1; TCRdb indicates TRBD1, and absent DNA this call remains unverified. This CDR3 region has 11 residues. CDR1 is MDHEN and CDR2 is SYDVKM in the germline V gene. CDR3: CASHGKYEAFF.

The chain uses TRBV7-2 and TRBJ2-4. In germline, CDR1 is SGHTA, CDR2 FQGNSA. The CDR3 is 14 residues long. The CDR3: CASSLQSVKNIQYF.

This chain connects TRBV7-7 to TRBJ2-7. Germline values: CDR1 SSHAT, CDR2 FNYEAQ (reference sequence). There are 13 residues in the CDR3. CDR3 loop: CASSPDNSYEQYF.